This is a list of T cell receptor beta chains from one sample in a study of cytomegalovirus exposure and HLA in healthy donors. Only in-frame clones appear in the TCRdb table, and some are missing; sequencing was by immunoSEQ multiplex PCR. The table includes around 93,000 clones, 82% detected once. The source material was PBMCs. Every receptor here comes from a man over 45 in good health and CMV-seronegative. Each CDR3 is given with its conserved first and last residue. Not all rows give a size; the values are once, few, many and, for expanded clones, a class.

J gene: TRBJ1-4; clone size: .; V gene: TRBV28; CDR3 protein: CASSFAGGATNEKLFF
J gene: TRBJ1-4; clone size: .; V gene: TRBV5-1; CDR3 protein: CASSLDAGGANEKLFF
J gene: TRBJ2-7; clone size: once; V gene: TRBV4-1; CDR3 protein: CASSLIGGRPLTNEQYF
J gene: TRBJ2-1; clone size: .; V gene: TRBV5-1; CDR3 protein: CASSVGTSGRALSYNEQFF
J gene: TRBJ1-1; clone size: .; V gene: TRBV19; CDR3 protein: CASSIRGGGWNTEAFF
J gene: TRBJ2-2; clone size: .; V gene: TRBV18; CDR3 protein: CASSSARGPNTGELFF
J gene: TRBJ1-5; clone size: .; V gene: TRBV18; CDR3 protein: CASSPGTGSNQPQHF
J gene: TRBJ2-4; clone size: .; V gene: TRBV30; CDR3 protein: CAWSSSGRAEAKNIQYF
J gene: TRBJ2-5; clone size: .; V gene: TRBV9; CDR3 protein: CASSVGDNLMGETQYF
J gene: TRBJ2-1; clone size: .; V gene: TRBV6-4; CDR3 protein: CASSEQDSPKKLFF
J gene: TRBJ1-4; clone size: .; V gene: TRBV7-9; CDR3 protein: CASSWTGTNEKLFF
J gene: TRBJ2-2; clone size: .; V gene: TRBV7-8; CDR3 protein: CASSLVSPEGGELFF
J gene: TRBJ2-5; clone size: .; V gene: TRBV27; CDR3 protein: CASSLDNGQGQETQYF
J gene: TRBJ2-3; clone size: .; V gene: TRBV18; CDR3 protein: CASSPARPSSTDTQYF
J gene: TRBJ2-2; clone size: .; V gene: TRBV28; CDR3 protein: CASTASPDTGELFF
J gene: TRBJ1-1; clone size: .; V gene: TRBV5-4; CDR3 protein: CASSLQGGNEAFF
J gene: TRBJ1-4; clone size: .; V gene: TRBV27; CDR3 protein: CASRGGPNEKLFF
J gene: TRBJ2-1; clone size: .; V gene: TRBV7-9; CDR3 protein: CASSLEAGGPENEQFF
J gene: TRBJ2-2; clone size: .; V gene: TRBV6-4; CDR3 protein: CASSGNPGTGELFF
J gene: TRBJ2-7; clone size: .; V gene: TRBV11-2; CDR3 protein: CASSLGRSYEQYF
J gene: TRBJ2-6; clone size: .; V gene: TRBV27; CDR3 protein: CASSGTGGVGANVLTF
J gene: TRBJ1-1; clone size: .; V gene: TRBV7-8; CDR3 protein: CASSWTAQYTEAFF
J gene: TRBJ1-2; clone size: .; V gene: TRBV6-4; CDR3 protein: CASSDLGGYGYTF
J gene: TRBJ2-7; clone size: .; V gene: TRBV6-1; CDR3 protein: CASSPTGQAAYEQYF
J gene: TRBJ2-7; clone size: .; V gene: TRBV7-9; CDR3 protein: CASSTKREADEQYF
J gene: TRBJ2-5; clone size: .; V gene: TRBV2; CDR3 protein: CASSGTSGSQETQYF
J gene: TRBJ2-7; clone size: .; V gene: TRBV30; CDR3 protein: CAWSPLTYEQYF
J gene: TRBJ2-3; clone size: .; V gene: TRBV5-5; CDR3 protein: CASSLPGTDTQYF
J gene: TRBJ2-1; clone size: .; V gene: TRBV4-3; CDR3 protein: CASSQDRASGYNEQFF
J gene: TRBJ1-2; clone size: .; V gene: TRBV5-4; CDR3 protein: CASSREQGSGYTF
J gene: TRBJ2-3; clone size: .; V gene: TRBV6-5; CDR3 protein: CASRPRREAMQYF
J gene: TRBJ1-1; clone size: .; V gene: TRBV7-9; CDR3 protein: CASSLVGDNTEAFF
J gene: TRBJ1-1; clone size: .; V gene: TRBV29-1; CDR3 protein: CSVGGGTEAFF
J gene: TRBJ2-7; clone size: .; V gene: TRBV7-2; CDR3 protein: CASSPGGRPYEQYF
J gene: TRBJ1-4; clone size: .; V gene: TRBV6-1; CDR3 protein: CASSGKTALRGEKLFF
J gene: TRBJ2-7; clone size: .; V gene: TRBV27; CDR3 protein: CASTRSASGSYEQYF
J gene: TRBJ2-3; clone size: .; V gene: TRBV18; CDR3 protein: CASSPRLAGDSTDTQYF
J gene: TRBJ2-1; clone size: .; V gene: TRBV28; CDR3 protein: CASTLGGVGYNEQFF
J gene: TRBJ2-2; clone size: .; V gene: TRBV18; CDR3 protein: CASSPPSQGSGELFF
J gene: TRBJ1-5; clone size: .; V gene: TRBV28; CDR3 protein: CASSLFGGRSNQPQHF
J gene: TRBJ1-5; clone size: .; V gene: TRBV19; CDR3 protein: CASSIMTGGWFAQHF
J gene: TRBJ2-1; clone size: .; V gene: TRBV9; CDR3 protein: CASRGTSGRAGNNEQFF
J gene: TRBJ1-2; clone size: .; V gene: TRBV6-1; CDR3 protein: CASSEFGQGQSGYTF
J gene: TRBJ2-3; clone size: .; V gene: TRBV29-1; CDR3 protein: CSVGQGVTSTDTQYF
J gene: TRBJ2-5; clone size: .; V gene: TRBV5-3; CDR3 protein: CARSFNRRDRALQETQYF
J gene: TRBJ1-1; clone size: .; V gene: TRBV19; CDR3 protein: CASSLSSGMSEAFF
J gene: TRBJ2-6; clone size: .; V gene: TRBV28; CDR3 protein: CASSFRSSGANVLTF